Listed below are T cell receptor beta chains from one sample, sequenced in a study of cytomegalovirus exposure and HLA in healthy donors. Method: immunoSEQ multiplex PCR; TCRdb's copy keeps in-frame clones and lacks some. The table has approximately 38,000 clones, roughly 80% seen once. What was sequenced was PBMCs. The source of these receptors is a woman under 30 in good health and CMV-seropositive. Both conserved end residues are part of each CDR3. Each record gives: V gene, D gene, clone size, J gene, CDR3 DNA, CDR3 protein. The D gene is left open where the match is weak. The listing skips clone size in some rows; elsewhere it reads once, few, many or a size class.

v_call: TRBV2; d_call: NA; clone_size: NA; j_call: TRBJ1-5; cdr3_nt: TGTGCCAGCAGTAAATCCTTGGGAAGGGGCGATCAGCCCCAGCATTTT; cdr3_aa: CASSKSLGRGDQPQHF
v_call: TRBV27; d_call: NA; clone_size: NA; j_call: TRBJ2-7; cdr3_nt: TGTGCCAGCAGTTTATCGGGGGGACAGAGCTCCTACGAGCAGTACTTC; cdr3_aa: CASSLSGGQSSYEQYF
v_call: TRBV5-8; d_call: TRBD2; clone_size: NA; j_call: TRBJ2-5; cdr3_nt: TGTGCCAGCACCCCTAGCGGGGGCCCGGGGGGGCCCCAGTACTTC; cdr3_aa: CASTPSGGPGGPQYF
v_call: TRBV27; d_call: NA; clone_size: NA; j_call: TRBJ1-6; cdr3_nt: TGTGCCAGCAGTTCCTCCCCGACAGTTTCACCCCTCCACTTT; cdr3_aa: CASSSSPTVSPLHF
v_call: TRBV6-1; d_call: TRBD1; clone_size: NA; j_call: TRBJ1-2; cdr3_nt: TGTGCCAGCAGTGAACTGACAGGGACCTATGGCTACACCTTC; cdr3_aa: CASSELTGTYGYTF
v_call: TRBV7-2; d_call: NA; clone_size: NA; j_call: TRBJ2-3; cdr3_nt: TGTGCCAGCAATAAAGAAGGGAGAAGCACAGATACGCAGTATTTT; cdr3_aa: CASNKEGRSTDTQYF
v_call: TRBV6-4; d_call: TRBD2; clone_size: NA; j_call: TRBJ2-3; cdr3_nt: TGTGCCAGCAGTGACTCTGCGGGAGCTCCAGATACGCAGTATTTT; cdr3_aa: CASSDSAGAPDTQYF
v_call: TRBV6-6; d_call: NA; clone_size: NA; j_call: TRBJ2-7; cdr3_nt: TGTGCCAGCAGCCTAGGAGGGTCTAGCTCCTACGAGCAGTACTTC; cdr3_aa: CASSLGGSSSYEQYF
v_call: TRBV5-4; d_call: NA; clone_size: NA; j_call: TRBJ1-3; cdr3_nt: TGTGCCAGCACCCAATTAGAGGACACCATATATTTT; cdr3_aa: CASTQLEDTIYF
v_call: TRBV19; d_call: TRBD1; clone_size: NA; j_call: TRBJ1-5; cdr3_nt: TGTGCCAGTAGGTTAACAGGGGCCAATCAGCCCCAGCATTTT; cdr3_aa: CASRLTGANQPQHF
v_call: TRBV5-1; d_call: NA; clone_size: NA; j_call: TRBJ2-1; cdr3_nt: TGCGCCAGTATAAACTACCGCTACAATGAGCAGTTCTTC; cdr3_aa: CASINYRYNEQFF
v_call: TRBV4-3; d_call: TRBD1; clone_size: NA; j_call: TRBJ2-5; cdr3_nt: TGCGCCAGCAGCCAACCCCGGGACAGGGGTTACGAGACCCAGTACTTC; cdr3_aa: CASSQPRDRGYETQYF
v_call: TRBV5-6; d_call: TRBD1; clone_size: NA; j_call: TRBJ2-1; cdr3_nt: TGTGCCAGCAGCTTCTCCGGGACAGGGAATTGGAATGAGCAGTTCTTC; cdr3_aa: CASSFSGTGNWNEQFF
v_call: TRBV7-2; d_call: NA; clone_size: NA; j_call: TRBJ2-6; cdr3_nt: TGTGCCAGCAGCCCCCGGTCCGGCTCTGGGGCCAACGTCCTGACTTTC; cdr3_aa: CASSPRSGSGANVLTF
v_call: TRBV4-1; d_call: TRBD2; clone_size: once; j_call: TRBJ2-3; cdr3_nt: TGCGCCAGCAGCCACGCACGAACCCTAGCGGGGGGGTTGGATACGCAGTATTTT; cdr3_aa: CASSHARTLAGGLDTQYF
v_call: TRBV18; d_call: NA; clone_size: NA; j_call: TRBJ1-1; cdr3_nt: TGTGCCAGCTCACCCACACAGAACTCGAACACTGAAGCTTTCTTT; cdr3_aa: CASSPTQNSNTEAFF
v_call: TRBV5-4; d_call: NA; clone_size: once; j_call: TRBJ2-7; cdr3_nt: TGTGCCAGCAGCTTAGGGGTCAGTTCCTACGAGCAGTACTTC; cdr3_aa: CASSLGVSSYEQYF
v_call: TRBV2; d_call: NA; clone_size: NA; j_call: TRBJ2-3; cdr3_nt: TGTGCCAGCTGCCCCGGAGGGTTTGGGGGCACAGATACGCAGTATTTT; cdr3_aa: CASCPGGFGGTDTQYF
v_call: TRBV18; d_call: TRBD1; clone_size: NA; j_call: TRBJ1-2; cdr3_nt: TGTGCCAGCTCACGCAAACAGGGGGCGAGTGACTATGGCTACACCTTC; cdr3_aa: CASSRKQGASDYGYTF
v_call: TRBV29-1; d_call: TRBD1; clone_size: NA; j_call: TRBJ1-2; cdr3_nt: TGCAGCGTTGGGGACAGGGAAGATGGCTACACCTTC; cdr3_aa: CSVGDREDGYTF
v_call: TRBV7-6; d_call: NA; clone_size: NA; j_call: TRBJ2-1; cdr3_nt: TGTGCCAGCAGTATAGCGAGCTCCTACAATGAGCAGTTCTTC; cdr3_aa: CASSIASSYNEQFF
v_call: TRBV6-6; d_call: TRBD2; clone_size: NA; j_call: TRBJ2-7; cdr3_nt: TGTGCCAGCAGGCCCCCGGGACTAGCGGGAGCCTACGAGCAGTACTTC; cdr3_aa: CASRPPGLAGAYEQYF
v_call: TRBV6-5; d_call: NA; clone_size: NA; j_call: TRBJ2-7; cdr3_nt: TGTGCCAGCAGTTACTCATGGACAAACACCTACGAGCAGTACTTC; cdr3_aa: CASSYSWTNTYEQYF
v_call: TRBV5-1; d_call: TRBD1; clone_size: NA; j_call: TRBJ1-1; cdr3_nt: TGCGCCAGCAGCTCGGACAGGGAAAGGAACACTGAAGCTTTCTTT; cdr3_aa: CASSSDRERNTEAFF
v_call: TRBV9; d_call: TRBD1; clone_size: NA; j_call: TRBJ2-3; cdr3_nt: TGTGCCAGCAGCCACAAGGGACAGGGAGTCGCAGATACGCAGTATTTT; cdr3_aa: CASSHKGQGVADTQYF
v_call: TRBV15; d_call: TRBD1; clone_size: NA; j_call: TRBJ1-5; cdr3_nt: TGTGCCACCAGCAGAGAAACAGGGGTTAATCAGCCCCAGCATTTT; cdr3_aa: CATSRETGVNQPQHF
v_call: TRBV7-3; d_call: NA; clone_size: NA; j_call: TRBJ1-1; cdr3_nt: TGTGCCAGCAGCTTATCAGGGATGGCTGAAGCTTTCTTT; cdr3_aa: CASSLSGMAEAFF
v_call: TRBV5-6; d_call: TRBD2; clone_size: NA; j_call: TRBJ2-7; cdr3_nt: TGTGCCAGCAGCTTTGGCGGGAGCTACGAGCAGTACTTC; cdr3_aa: CASSFGGSYEQYF